The rows below give T cell receptor beta chains drawn from one sample of a study of blood T cell repertoires in COVID-19. Only in-frame clones appear in the TCRdb table, and some are missing; sequencing was by immunoSEQ multiplex PCR. The table has just over 30,000 clones, roughly 90% seen once. The source material was peripheral blood. The receptors here all came from a woman in her forties with active or convalescent COVID-19. CDR3s include the opening cysteine and the closing phenylalanine or tryptophan. The D gene is left open where the match is weak. Clone size appears in some rows only: once, few, many, or a class for an expanded clone.

-	-	TRBV9	TRBJ2-7	TGTGCCAGCAGCGTAGCGGGAAGGGACGAGCAGTACTTC	CASSVAGRDEQYF
-	-	TRBV6-5	TRBJ1-1	TGTTCAACCTCCCCGGGACACAACACTGAAGCTTTCTTT	CSTSPGHNTEAFF
TRBD1	-	TRBV18	TRBJ2-7	TGTGCCAGCTCACCACCGACAGGGGGCAGTTACGAGCAGTACTTC	CASSPPTGGSYEQYF
-	once	TRBV6-2/TRBV6-3	TRBJ1-1	TGTGCCAGCAGTTACTCGAGCGCATCGGGCACTGAAGCTTTCTTT	CASSYSSASGTEAFF
TRBD2	once	TRBV4-1	TRBJ2-1	TGCGCCAGCAGCCAAGACTACGGGGCTAGCGGGGCCCAGAATGAGCAGTTCTTC	CASSQDYGASGAQNEQFF
TRBD1	-	TRBV27	TRBJ2-1	TGTGCCAGTCAGACAGGGGCGGGCTACAATGAGCAGTTCTTC	CASQTGAGYNEQFF
-	-	TRBV6-5	TRBJ2-1	TGTGCCAGCAGGTTTACAGGGCCCCGAGGCAATGAGCAGTTCTTC	CASRFTGPRGNEQFF
TRBD2	few	TRBV7-8	TRBJ2-7	TGTGCCAGCAGCTCCGGGACTAACTCCTACGAGCAGTACTTC	CASSSGTNSYEQYF
TRBD1	-	TRBV5-6	TRBJ1-1	TGTGCCAGCAGCTCGACAGGGGAAACTGAAGCTTTCTTT	CASSSTGETEAFF
TRBD1	few	TRBV28	TRBJ2-7	TGTGCCAGCAGTTTATGGGGGACAGGGAAAGACTACGAGCAGTACTTC	CASSLWGTGKDYEQYF
TRBD2	-	TRBV5-1	TRBJ2-2	TGCGCCAGCAGCCTACGGATAACTAGCGGGGCGAACACCGGGGAGCTGTTTTTT	CASSLRITSGANTGELFF
TRBD1	-	TRBV27	TRBJ2-1	TGTGCCAGCAGTCGATGGACAGGGACCTACAATGAGCAGTTCTTC	CASSRWTGTYNEQFF
-	-	TRBV5-5	TRBJ1-6	TGTGCCAGCAGCCCCAGGGATTATAATTCACCCCTCCACTTT	CASSPRDYNSPLHF
-	-	TRBV24-1	TRBJ2-7	TGTGCCACCAGCAGGGGCAGGTCCTCCTACGAGCAGTACTTC	CATSRGRSSYEQYF
-	-	TRBV21-1	TRBJ2-7	TGTGCCAGCAGCAAAGCCCCGGACAGCTCCTACGAGCAGTACTTC	CASSKAPDSSYEQYF
-	-	TRBV5-4	TRBJ2-2	TGTGCCAGCAGCTCGCAGGGGAGGGCCACCGGGGAGCTGTTTTTT	CASSSQGRATGELFF
-	-	TRBV7-8	TRBJ2-5	TGTGCCAGCAGCTTAGTCGCGGGGCGCGGGCAAGAGACCCAGTACTTC	CASSLVAGRGQETQYF
TRBD1	-	TRBV19	TRBJ1-1	TGTGCCAGTACCTCATGGGCGGGCAGGGGGACTGAAGCTTTCTTT	CASTSWAGRGTEAFF
TRBD1	-	TRBV10-1	TRBJ1-2	TGCGCCAGCAGTCGACCCGACAGGGGGCAAAATGGCTACACCTTC	CASSRPDRGQNGYTF
TRBD1	-	TRBV19	TRBJ2-3	TGTGCCAGTAGTATCAACAAACAGGGGGATACGCAGTATTTT	CASSINKQGDTQYF
TRBD2	few	TRBV28	TRBJ2-3	TGTGCCAGCAGTTTGAGCGGGAGTAGAACAGATACGCAGTATTTT	CASSLSGSRTDTQYF
TRBD1	-	TRBV29-1	TRBJ2-7	TGCAGCGTTGAAGGGGGGGCAGGGGGCGGTTACGAGCAGTACTTC	CSVEGGAGGGYEQYF
-	-	TRBV6-4	TRBJ1-2	TGTGCCAGCAGCCCTTCTCGGACAGCTAACTATGGCTACACCTTC	CASSPSRTANYGYTF
TRBD1	few	TRBV4-1	TRBJ1-6	TGCGCCAGCAGCCAAGAGCGACAGGGGAATTCACCCCTCCACTTT	CASSQERQGNSPLHF
-	-	TRBV5-4	TRBJ1-5	TGTGCCAGCAGCTTGGCCGCAAAACGGCCTTGGGGGGGCAATCAGCCCCAGCATTTT	CASSLAAKRPWGGNQPQHF
-	once	TRBV30	TRBJ1-4	TGTGCCTGGAGCCAAGGGGCCATGGGGAATGAAAAACTGTTTTTT	CAWSQGAMGNEKLFF
TRBD1	-	TRBV4-1	TRBJ1-2	TGCGCCAGCAGCCCTGGGACAGGGGTCGGCTACACCTTC	CASSPGTGVGYTF
TRBD2	-	TRBV5-8	TRBJ2-3	TGTGCCAGCAGCTTGTCGGGACTAGCGGGACCCAGCACAGATACGCAGTATTTT	CASSLSGLAGPSTDTQYF
TRBD1	-	TRBV7-9	TRBJ1-1	TGTGCCAGCACCCCAGGGACAGGGATACAAGCTTTCTTT	CASTPGTGIQAFF
TRBD1	once	TRBV18	TRBJ2-1	TGTGCCAGCTCACCAGACACAGGGGGACCGGATGAGCAGTTCTTC	CASSPDTGGPDEQFF
-	-	TRBV27	TRBJ1-1	TGTGCCAGCAAACCACAGGGTTGGGAAACTGAAGCTTTCTTT	CASKPQGWETEAFF
TRBD1	-	TRBV2	TRBJ2-1	TGTGCCAGCAGCCGAGGGACAGGGGCCAATGAGCAGTTCTTC	CASSRGTGANEQFF
TRBD1	-	TRBV11-1	TRBJ1-6	TGTGCCAGCAGCCCGACATGGGGGACAGGGGATTCACCCCTCCACTTT	CASSPTWGTGDSPLHF
TRBD1	-	TRBV7-9	TRBJ1-1	TGTGCCAGCAGCTTAGGGACAGGCTTCAACACTGAAGCTTTCTTT	CASSLGTGFNTEAFF
-	-	TRBV30	TRBJ1-6	TGTGCCTGGAGTGTACGGGAGGGTTCCAAAGAGTACTATAATTCACCCCTCCACTTT	CAWSVREGSKEYYNSPLHF
-	once	TRBV5-4	TRBJ2-1	TGTGCCAGCAGCCCGGACTCAACGAGCCATGAGCAGTTCTTC	CASSPDSTSHEQFF
TRBD1	-	TRBV29-1	TRBJ1-1	TGCAGCATAAAGACAGGGGGAAACACTGAAGCTTTCTTT	CSIKTGGNTEAFF
-	-	TRBV6-5	TRBJ1-2	TGTGCCAGCAAAGAGGGGGTGGGTGGCTACACCTTC	CASKEGVGGYTF
TRBD1	-	TRBV4-1	TRBJ1-5	TGCGCCAGCAGCCAAGAGGGGACAGGGAGCTATCAGCCCCAGCATTTT	CASSQEGTGSYQPQHF